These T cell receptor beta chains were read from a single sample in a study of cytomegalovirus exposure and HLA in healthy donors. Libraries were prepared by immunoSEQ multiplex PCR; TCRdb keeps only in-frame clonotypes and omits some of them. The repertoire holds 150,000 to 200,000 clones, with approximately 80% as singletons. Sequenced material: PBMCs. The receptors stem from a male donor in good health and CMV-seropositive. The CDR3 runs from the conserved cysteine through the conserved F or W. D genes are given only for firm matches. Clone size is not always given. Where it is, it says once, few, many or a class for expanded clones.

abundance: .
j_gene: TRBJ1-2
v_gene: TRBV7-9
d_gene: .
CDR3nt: TGTGCCAGCAGCCGTGGACAGAACTATGGCTACACCTTC
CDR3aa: CASSRGQNYGYTF

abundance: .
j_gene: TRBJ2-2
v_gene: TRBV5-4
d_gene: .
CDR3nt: TGTGCCAGCAGCTTAATAACAGGGATCGGCACCGGGGAGCTGTTTTTT
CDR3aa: CASSLITGIGTGELFF

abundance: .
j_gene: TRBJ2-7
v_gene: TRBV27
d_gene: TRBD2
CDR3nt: TGTGCCAGCAGTTTATCGGGTCTAGCGGGGATCTACGAGCAGTACTTC
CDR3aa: CASSLSGLAGIYEQYF

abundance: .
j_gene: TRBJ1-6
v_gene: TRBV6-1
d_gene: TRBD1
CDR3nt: TGTGCCAGCATCCTGACGCCCCGGGACAGTTCACCCCTCCACTTT
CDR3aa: CASILTPRDSSPLHF

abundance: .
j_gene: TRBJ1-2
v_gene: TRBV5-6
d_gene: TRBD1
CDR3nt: TGTGCCAGCAGCTCACAGGGGGCTGTGCGTGGCTACACCTTC
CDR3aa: CASSSQGAVRGYTF

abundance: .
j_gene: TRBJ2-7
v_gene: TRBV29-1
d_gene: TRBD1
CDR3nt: TGCAGCGTCAGGGGGCCGCTCTACGAGCAGTACTTC
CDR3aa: CSVRGPLYEQYF

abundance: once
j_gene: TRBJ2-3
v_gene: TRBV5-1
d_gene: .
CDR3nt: TGCGCCAGCAGCCTCTACATATCCCAGAGGGCCACAGATACGCAGTATTTT
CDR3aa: CASSLYISQRATDTQYF

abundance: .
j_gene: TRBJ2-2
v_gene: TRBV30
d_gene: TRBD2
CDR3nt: TGTGCCTGGGAACTAGCGGGGGGGCCTCCCGGGGAGCTGTTTTTT
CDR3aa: CAWELAGGPPGELFF

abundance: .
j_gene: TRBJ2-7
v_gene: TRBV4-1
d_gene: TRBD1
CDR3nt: TGCGCCAGCAGCCCGGGACAGGGGGCGATCTACGAGCAGTACTTC
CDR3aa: CASSPGQGAIYEQYF

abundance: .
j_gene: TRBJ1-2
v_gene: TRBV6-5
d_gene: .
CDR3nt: TGTGCCAACAGTTACGGGGGACTCTACTATGGCTACACCTTC
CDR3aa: CANSYGGLYYGYTF

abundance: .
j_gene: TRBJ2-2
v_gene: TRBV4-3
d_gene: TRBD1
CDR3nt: TGCGCCAGCAGCCCCGGACAGGGGGGCACCGGGGAGCTGTTTTTT
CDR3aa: CASSPGQGGTGELFF

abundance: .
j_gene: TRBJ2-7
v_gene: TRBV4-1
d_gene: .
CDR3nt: TGCGCCAGCAGCCAAGATCAAGTGAGGGTCGGGGGGCCTGGACAGAGAAACTACGAGCAGTACTTC
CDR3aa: CASSQDQVRVGGPGQRNYEQYF

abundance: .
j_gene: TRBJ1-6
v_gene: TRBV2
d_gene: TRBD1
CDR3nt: TGTGCCAGCTTGTACGGGGGACAGGGTAACTCACCCCTCCACTTT
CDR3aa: CASLYGGQGNSPLHF

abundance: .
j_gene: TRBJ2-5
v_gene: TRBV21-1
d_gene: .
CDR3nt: TGTGCCAGCAGCGCGCGACCGCGGGACAGTTTAGCGGAGACCCAGTACTTC
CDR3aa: CASSARPRDSLAETQYF

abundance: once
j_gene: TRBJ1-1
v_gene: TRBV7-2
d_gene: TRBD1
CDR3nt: TGTGCCAGCAGCCCAGGACAGGGGACCTCCAGTGAAGCTTTCTTT
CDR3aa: CASSPGQGTSSEAFF

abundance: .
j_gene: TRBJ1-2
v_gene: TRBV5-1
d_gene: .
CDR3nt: TGCGCCAGCAGCTTGGACAGCGGGGTAGGCGGCTACACCTTC
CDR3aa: CASSLDSGVGGYTF

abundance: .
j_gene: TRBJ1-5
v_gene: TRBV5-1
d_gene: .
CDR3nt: TGCGCCAGCAGCCCACAGCCAAATCAGCCCCAGCATTTT
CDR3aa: CASSPQPNQPQHF

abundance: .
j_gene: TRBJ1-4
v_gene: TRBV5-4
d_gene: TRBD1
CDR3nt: TGTGCCAGCAGCTTCACAGGGGATTTTGAAAAACTGTTTTTT
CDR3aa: CASSFTGDFEKLFF

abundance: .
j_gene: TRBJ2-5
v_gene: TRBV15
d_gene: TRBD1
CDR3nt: TGTGCCACCAGCCTGGGACAGGCAGGTCAAGAGACCCAGTACTTC
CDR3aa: CATSLGQAGQETQYF

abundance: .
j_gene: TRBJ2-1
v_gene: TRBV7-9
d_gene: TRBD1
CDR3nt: TGTGCCAGCAGGACAGGGTCCCCTAACAATGAGCAGTTCTTC
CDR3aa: CASRTGSPNNEQFF

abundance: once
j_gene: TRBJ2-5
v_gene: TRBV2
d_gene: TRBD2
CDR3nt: TGTGCCAGCAGGATTAGCGGGGGGTTGTACCAAGAGACCCAGTACTTC
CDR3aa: CASRISGGLYQETQYF

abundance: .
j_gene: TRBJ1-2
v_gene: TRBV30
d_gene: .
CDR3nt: TGTGCCTGGCTATGGGAGGGCTACACCTTC
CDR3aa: CAWLWEGYTF

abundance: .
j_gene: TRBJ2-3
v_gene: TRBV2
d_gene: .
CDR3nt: TGTGCCAGCCGGGTGTTCGTAGATACGCAGTATTTT
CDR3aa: CASRVFVDTQYF

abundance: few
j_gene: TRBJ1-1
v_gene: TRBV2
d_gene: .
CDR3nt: TGTGCCAGCAGTGAAGGGGCAGACATAAAGGCTTTCTTT
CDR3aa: CASSEGADIKAFF

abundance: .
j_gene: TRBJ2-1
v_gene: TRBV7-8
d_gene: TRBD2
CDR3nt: TGTGCCAGCAGCCCTCGGACTAGCGGGGGGGATAATGAGCAGTTCTTC
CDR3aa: CASSPRTSGGDNEQFF

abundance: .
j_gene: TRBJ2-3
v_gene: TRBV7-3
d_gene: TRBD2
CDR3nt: TGTGCCAGCAGCTCCGGACTAGCGGGGGGGCTGGATACGCAGTATTTT
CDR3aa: CASSSGLAGGLDTQYF

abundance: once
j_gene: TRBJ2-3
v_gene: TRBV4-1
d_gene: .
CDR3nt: TGCGCCAGCAGCCAAAAGAGGACAGATACGCAGTATTTT
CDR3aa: CASSQKRTDTQYF

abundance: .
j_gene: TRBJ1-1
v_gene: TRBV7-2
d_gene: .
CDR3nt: TGTGCCAGCAGCCCACAAAGGGGTATGAACACTGAAGCTTTCTTT
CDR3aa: CASSPQRGMNTEAFF

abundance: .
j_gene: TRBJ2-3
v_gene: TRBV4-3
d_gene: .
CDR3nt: TGCGCCAGCAGCCAATCCATCGCGGGGGCTAGCACAGATACGCAGTATTTT
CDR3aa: CASSQSIAGASTDTQYF

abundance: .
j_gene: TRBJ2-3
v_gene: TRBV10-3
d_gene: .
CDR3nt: TGTGCCATCAGTGAGTCGATTGGATTAGCGGAAGATACGCAGTATTTT
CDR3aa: CAISESIGLAEDTQYF

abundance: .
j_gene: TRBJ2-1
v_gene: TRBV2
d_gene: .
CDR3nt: TGTGCCAGCAGTGCACAGGGTTACAATGAGCAGTTCTTC
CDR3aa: CASSAQGYNEQFF

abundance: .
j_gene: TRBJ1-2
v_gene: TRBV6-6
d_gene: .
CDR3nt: TGTGCCAGCAGTTACTCGACAAAAGAGGGCTATGGCTACACCTTC
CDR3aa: CASSYSTKEGYGYTF

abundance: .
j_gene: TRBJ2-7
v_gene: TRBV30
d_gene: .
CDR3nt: TGTGCCTGGAGTCAGGGGAACCCCTACGAGCAGTACTTC
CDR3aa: CAWSQGNPYEQYF

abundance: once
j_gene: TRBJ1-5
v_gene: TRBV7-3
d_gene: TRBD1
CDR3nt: TGTGCCAGCAGCTGGGGACAGGGGGCGCTTTCGGGCCAGCCCCAGCATTTT
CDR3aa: CASSWGQGALSGQPQHF

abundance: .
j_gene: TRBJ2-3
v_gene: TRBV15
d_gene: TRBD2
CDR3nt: TGTGCCACCAGCAGGCGACTAGCAACAGATACGCAGTATTTT
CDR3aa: CATSRRLATDTQYF

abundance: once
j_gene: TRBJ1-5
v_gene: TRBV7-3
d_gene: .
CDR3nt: TGTGCCAGCAACGTCCGGGGGGGGTCAGATTATAGCAATCAGCCCCAGCATTTT
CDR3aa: CASNVRGGSDYSNQPQHF

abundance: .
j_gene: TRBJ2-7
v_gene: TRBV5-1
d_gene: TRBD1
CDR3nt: TGCGCCAGCAGCTCGACGTCGACAGGGGTGGACGAGCAGTACTTC
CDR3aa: CASSSTSTGVDEQYF

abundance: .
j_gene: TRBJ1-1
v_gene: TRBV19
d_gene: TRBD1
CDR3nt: TGTGCCACCCTCCCTCAGGGGGCGCGGGGCACTGAAGCTTTCTTT
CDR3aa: CATLPQGARGTEAFF

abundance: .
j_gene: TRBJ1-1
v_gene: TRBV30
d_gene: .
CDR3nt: TGTGCCTGGAGAACCACTCGCGGGGCGGTTAACACTGAAGCTTTCTTT
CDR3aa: CAWRTTRGAVNTEAFF

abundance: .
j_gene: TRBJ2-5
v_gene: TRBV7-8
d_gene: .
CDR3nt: TGTGCCAGCAGCCCCCGCGGGGAGACCCAGTACTTC
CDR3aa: CASSPRGETQYF

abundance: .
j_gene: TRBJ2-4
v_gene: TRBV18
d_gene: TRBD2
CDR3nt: TGTGCCAGCTCACCACCGCTAGCGGGGGTAGCCAAAAACATTCAGTACTTC
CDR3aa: CASSPPLAGVAKNIQYF

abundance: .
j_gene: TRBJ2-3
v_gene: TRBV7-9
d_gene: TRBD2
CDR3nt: TGTGCCAGCAGACCACTACTGGCGGGGGGAGGCACAGATACGCAGTATTTT
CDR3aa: CASRPLLAGGGTDTQYF

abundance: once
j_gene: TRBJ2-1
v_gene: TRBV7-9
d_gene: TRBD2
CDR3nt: TGTGCCAGCAGCTTCCAGCTTAGCGGGGCCTCCTACAATGAGCAGTTCTTC
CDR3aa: CASSFQLSGASYNEQFF

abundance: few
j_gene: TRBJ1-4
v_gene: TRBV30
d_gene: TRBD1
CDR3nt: TGTGCCTGGAGTGGGGCCTTTAACAGGGGGCGTGAAAAACTGTTTTTT
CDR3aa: CAWSGAFNRGREKLFF

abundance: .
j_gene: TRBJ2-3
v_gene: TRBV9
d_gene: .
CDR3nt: TGTGCCAGCAGCGTAGAGGACAGAAGCACAGATACGCAGTATTTT
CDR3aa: CASSVEDRSTDTQYF

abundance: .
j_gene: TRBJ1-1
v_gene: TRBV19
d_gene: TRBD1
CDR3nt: TGTGCCAGTAGTAGGCCAGGGGGATCGAACACTGAAGCTTTCTTT
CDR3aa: CASSRPGGSNTEAFF

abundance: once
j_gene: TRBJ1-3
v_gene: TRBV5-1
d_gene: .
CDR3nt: TGCGCCAGCAGCTTGTCGCGTTCCGGACTCTCTGGAAACACCATATATTTT
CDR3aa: CASSLSRSGLSGNTIYF

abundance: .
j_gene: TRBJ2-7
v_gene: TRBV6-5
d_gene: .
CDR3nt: TGTGCCAGCAGTTCCCAGGGGTACGGCGAGCAGTACTTC
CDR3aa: CASSSQGYGEQYF

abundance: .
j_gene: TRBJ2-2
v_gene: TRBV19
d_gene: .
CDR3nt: TGTGCCAGTAGTATTATCCCGAACACCGGGGAGCTGTTTTTT
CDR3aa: CASSIIPNTGELFF

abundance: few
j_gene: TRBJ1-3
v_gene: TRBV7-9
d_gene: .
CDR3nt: TGTGCCAGCAGCGCCGACCTTCTAGACACCATATATTTT
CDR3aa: CASSADLLDTIYF

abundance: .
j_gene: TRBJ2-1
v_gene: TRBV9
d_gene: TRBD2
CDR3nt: TGTGCCAGCAGCGTAGCTGGACTAGCGGGGGCTAATGAGCAGCTCTTC
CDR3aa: CASSVAGLAGANEQLF

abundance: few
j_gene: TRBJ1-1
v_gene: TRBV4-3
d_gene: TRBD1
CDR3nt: TGCGCCAGCAGCCAAGATTTTACAGGGGGGAACACTGAAGCTTTCTTT
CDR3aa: CASSQDFTGGNTEAFF

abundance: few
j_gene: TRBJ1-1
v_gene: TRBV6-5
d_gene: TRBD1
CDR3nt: TGTGCCAGCAGTTACTCGACGTCAGGGGGATGGACTGAAGCTTTCTTT
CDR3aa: CASSYSTSGGWTEAFF

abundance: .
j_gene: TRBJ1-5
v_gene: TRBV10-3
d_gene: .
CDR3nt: TGTGCCATCAGTGAGTACCCGCAGGGGTCGCCCCAGCATTTT
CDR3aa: CAISEYPQGSPQHF

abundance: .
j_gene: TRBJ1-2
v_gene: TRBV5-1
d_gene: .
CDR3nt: TGCGCCAGCAGCTTGGATAACAGGGCCGGCAACTATGGCTACACCTTC
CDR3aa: CASSLDNRAGNYGYTF